This T cell receptor beta chain was retrieved from a study of shared clonotypes between healthy human individuals. Overall study: The plates for each donor numbered three CD4 naive, three CD4 memory, two CD8 naive and one CD8 memory.

Study results and caveats: Memory subsets generally showed lower estimated richness than naive subsets.

At a deep level, the assay was run. Here immunoSEQ multiplex PCR was the method, and the copy in TCRdb shows in-frame clones only, minus some. The data show about 2.4 million clones, more than 85% seen once. This clone appeared a single time. No antigen is known for it. Germline CDR1 reads SEHNR; CDR2 reads FQNEAQ (reference sequence). The ends lost 1 base at V and 1 base at J; junction bases unmatched: 1. This CDR3 is 15 amino acids long. V and J are TRBV7-9 and TRBJ1-1, with TRBD1 matching over 9 bases. Sample: naive CD4+ T cells from PBMCs. Described subset: CD45RA+ positively selected. The source of this sequence is a man younger than 35 in good health. Some clones in this sample may be carry-over from other donors' samples. In DNA form, the CDR3 reads TGTGCCAGCAGCTTAGGGGACAGGGCGAACACTGAAGCTTTCTTT. Protein product: CASSLGDRANTEAFF. Filled out from reference TRBV7-9 and TRBJ1-1, the complete variable domain reads DTGVSQNPRHKITKRGQNVTFRCDPISEHNRLYWYRQTLGQGPEFLTYFQNEAQLEKSRLLSDRFSAERPKGSFSTLEIQRTEQGDSAMYLCASSLGDRANTEAFFGQGTRLTVV.